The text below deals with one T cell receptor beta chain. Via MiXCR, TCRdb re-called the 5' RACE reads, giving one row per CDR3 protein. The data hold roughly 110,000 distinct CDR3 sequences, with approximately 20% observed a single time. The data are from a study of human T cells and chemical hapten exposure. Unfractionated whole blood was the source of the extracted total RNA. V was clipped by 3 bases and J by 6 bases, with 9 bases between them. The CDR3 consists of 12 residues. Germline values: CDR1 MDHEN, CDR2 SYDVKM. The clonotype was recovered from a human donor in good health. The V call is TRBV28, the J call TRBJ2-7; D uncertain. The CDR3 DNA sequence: TGTGCCAGCAGTTTGACATCTTCCGAGCAGTACTTC. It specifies CASSLTSSEQYF.